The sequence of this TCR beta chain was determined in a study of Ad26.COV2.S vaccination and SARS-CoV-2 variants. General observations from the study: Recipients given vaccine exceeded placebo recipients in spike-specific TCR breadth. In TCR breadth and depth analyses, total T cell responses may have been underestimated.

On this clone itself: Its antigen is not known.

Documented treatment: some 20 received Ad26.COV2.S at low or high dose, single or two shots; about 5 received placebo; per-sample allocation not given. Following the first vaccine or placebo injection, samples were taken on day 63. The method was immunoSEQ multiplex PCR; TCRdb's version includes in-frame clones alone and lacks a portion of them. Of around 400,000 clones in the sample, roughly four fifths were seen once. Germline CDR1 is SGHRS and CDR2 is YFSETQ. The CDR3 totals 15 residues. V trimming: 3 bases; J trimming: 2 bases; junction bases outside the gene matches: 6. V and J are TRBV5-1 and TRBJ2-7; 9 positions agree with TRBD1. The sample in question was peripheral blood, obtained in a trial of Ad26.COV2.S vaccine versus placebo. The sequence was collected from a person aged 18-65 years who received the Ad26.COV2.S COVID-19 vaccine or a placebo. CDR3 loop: CASSSTGTGPYEQYF. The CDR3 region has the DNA TGCGCCAGCAGCTCAACCGGGACAGGGCCCTACGAGCAGTACTTC.